A selection of T cell receptor beta chains follows, all from one sample in a study of a mutant IDH1 vaccine in newly diagnosed glioma. Profiling relied on immunoSEQ multiplex PCR, and the TCRdb table lists in-frame clones only, not all of them. The sample contains tens of thousands of clones, 75% to 85% of which appear only once. Sequencing used PBMCs, obtained from a glioma patient treated with radiotherapy, temozolomide or both. The receptors originated from a man in his forties or fifties with glioma. The CDR3 runs from the conserved cysteine through the conserved F or W. D genes are given only for firm matches. The size entry is marked missing in some rows and otherwise reads once, few, many or a size class.

clone_size,d_call,v_call,j_call,cdr3_nt,cdr3_aa
-,TRBD1,TRBV5-6,TRBJ1-3,TGTGCCAGCAGCTTGGCACAGGGGCTGAACGGAAACACCATATATTTT,CASSLAQGLNGNTIYF
-,-,TRBV27,TRBJ1-1,TGTGCCAGCAGCCGGGATTTGAGGAACACTGAAGCTTTCTTT,CASSRDLRNTEAFF
-,TRBD2,TRBV6-1,TRBJ2-7,TGTGCCAGCAGTGAAGCACTAGCGGGCTCCTACGAGCAGTACTTC,CASSEALAGSYEQYF
once,TRBD1,TRBV5-1,TRBJ2-7,TGCGCCAGCAGCCGAAAAACAGGGGGCGCCGAGCAGTACTTC,CASSRKTGGAEQYF
-,-,TRBV10-3,TRBJ2-5,TGTGCCATCAGTGATGGAGAGACCCAGTACTTC,CAISDGETQYF
-,TRBD1,TRBV6-6,TRBJ1-1,TGTGCCAGTCACCCCACAGGGGTGGCCACTGAAGCTTTCTTT,CASHPTGVATEAFF
-,-,TRBV5-5,TRBJ2-3,TGTGCCAGCAGCTTGGGGGTCGACACAGATACGCAGTATTTT,CASSLGVDTDTQYF
-,-,TRBV28,TRBJ2-7,TGTGCCAGCAGGGGACCGGCCTCATCCGAGCAGTACTTC,CASRGPASSEQYF
-,-,TRBV11-1,TRBJ2-7,TGTGCCAGCAGCCCCAGGTCCTACGAGCAGTACTTC,CASSPRSYEQYF
-,-,TRBV9,TRBJ2-2,TGTGCCAGCAGCGTATTAGGGTACCCCGGGGAGCTGTTTTTT,CASSVLGYPGELFF
-,-,TRBV6-1,TRBJ1-2,TGTGCCAGCAGTGAACACACAGAATCCTATGGCTACACCTTC,CASSEHTESYGYTF
-,TRBD1,TRBV4-2,TRBJ2-7,TGTGCCAGCAGCCCGACCGGGACAGTCTACGAGCAGTACTTC,CASSPTGTVYEQYF
many,-,TRBV4-2,TRBJ1-1,TGTGCCAGCAGCCAAGGGACGGCCACTGAAGCTTTCTTT,CASSQGTATEAFF
-,-,TRBV5-5,TRBJ1-5,TGTGCCAGCAGCTTAGACCCATCCGGCAATCAGCCCCAGCATTTT,CASSLDPSGNQPQHF
few,-,TRBV7-9,TRBJ2-7,TGTGCCAGCAGCTTACCAGCGGGTGCCCTACCCTACGAGCAGTACTTC,CASSLPAGALPYEQYF
once,-,TRBV30,TRBJ1-5,TGTGCCTGGAGTGAGTGGGGAAATCAGCCCCAGCATTTT,CAWSEWGNQPQHF